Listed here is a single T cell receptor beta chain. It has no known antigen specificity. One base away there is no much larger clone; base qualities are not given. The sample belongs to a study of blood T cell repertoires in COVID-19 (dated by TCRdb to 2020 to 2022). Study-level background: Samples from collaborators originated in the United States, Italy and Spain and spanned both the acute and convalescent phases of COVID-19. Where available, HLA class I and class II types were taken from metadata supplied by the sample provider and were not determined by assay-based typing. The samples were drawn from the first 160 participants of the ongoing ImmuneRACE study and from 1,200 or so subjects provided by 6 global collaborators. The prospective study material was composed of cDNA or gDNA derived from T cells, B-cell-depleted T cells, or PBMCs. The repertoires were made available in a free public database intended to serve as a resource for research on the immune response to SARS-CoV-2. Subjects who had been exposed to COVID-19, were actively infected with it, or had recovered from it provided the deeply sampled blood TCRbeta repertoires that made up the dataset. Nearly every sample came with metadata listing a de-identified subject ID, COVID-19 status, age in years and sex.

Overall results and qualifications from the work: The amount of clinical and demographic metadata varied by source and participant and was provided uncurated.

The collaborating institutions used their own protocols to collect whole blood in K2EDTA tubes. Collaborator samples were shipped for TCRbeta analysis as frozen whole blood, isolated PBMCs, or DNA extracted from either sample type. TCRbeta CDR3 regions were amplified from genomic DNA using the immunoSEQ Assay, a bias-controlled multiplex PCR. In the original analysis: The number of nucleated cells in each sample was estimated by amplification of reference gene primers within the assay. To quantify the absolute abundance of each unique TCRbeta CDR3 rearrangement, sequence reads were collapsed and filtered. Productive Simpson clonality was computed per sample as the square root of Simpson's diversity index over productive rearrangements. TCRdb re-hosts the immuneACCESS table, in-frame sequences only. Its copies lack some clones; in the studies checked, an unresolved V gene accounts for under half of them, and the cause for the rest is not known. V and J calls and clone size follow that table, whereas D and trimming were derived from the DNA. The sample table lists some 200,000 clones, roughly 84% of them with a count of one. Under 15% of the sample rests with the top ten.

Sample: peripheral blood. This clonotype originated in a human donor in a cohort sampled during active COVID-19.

The DNA reads TGTGCCAGCGGAGACAGGGTCATTGACGAGCAGTACTTC. Its protein product is CASGDRVIDEQYF. This receptor chain uses TRBV27 and TRBJ2-7, with TRBD1 matching 7 junction bases. The CDR3, from cysteine to phenylalanine, totals 13 residues. The DNA shown is the 39-base CDR3, in frame from base 1. Based on the germline V gene (reference sequence), the CDR1 and CDR2 sequences are MNHEY and SMNVEV. The V end gives up 8 bases and the J end 5 bases, leaving 9 bases in the junction not matched to a gene.